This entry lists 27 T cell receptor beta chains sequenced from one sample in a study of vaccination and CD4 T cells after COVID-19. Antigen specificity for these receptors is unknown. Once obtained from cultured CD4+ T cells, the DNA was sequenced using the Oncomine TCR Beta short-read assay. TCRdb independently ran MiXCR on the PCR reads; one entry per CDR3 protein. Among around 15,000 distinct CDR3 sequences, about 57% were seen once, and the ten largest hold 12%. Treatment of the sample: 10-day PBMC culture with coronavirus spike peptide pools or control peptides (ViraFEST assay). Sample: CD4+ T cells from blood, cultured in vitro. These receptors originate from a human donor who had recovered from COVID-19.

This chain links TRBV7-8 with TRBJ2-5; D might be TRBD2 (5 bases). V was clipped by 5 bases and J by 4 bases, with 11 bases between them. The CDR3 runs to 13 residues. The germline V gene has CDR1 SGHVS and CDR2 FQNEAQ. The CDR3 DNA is TGTGCCAGCAGCCCCGAGGGTTTAGAGACCCAGTACTTC. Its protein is CASSPEGLETQYF.

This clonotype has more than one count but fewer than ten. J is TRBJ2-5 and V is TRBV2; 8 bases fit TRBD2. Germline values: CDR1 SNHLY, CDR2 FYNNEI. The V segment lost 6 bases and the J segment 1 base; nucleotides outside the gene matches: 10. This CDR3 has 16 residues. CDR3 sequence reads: CASRRTGLVFQETQYF. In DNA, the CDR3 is TGTGCCAGCAGACGTACGGGACTAGTCTTCCAAGAGACCCAGTACTTC.

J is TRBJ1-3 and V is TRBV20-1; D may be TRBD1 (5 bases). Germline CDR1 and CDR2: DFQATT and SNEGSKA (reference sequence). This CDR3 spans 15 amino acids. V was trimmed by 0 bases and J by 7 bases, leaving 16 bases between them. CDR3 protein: CSARDSRGNFNTIYF. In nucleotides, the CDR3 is TGCAGTGCTAGAGATTCCCGGGGGAACTTCAACACCATATATTTT.

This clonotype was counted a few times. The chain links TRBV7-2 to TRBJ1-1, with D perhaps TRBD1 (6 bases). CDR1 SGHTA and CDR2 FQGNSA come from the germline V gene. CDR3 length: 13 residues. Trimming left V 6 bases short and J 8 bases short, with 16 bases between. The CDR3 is CASSPSGGNEAFF. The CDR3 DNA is TGTGCCAGCAGTCCTTCGGGGGGCAACGAAGCTTTCTTT. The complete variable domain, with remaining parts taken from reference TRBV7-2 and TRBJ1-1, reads GAGVSQSPSNKVTEKGKDVELRCDPISGHTALYWYRQSLGQGLEFLIYFQGNSAPDKSGLPSDRFSAERTGGSVSTLTIQRTQQEDSAVYLCASSPSGGNEAFFGQGTRLTVV.

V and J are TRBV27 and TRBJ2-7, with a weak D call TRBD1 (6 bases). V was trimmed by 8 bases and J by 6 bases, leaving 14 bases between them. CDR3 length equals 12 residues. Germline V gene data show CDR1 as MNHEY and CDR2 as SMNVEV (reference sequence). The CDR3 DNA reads TGTGCCAGCCGAAAAGGACAGAGCGAGCAGTACTTC. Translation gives CASRKGQSEQYF.

DNA for the CDR3: TGTGCCAGCAGTTTATTGTCACAGGGGAACTATGGCTACACCTTC. This gives the protein CASSLLSQGNYGYTF. The V call is TRBV28, the J call TRBJ1-2, with TRBD1 identical over 7 bases. Germline CDR1 is MDHEN and CDR2 is SYDVKM. After removal of 1 base from V and 2 bases from J, the junction contained 4 bases not matched to a gene. The CDR3 spans 15 residues.

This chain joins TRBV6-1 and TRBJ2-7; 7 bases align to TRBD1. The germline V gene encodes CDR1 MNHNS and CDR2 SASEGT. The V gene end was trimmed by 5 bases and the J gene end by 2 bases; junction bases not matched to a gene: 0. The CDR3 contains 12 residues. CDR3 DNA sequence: TGTGCCAGCAGTCAGGGGGCCTACGAGCAGTACTTC. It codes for CASSQGAYEQYF.

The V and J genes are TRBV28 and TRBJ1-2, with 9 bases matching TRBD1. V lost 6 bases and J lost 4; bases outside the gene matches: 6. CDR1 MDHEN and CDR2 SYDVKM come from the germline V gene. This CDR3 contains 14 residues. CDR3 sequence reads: CASSPRDRVYGYTF. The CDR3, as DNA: TGTGCCAGCAGCCCCCGGGACAGGGTCTATGGCTACACCTTC.

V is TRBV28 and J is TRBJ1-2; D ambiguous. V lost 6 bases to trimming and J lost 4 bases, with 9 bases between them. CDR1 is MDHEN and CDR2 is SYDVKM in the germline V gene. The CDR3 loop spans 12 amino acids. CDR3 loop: CASSLDGYGYTF. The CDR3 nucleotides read TGTGCCAGCAGCCTAGACGGCTATGGCTACACCTTC.

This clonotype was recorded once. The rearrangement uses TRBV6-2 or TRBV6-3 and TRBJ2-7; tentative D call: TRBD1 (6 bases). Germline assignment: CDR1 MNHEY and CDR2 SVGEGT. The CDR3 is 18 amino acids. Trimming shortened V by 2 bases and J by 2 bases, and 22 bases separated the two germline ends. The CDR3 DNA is TGTGCCAGCAGTTACATTCCGTTTAGGGGGAAGAGTACCTACGAGCAGTACTTC. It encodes CASSYIPFRGKSTYEQYF.

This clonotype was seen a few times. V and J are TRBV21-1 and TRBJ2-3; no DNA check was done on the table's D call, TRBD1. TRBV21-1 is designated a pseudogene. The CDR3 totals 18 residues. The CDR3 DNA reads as TGTGCCAGCAGGTTATCGTGCCAAGGGGAAGGTCACACAGATACGCAGTATTTT. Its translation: CASRLSCQGEGHTDTQYF.

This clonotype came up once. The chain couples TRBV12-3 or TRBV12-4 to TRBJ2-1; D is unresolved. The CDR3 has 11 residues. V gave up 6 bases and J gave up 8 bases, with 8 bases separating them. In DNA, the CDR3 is TGTGCCAGCAGCACCAACGATGAGCAGTTCTTC. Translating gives CASSTNDEQFF.

For the CDR3, the DNA is TGTGCCAGCAGCTTAGAGGGACAGGGAATCTACGAGCAGTACTTC. Translated, it gives CASSLEGQGIYEQYF. The chain links TRBV11-2 to TRBJ2-7, with TRBD1 matching 9 bases. V was clipped by 0 bases and J by 3 bases; unmatched bases: 3. Germline CDR1 SGHAT, CDR2 FQNNGV. The CDR3 runs 15 residues.

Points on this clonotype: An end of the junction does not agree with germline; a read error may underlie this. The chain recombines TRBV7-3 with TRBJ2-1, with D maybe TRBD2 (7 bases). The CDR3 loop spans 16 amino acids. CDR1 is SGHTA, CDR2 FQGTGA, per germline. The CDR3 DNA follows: TGTGCCAACAGCCCGACAGGACTAGTCTCCTGCAATGAGCAGTTCTTC. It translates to CANSPTGLVSCNEQFF.

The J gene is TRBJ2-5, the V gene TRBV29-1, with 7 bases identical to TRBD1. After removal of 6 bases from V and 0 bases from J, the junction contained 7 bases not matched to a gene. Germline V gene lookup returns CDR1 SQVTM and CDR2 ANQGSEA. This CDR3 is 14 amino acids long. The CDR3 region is CSVPSTGNQETQYF. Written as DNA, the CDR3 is TGCAGCGTCCCCTCGACAGGGAACCAAGAGACCCAGTACTTC.

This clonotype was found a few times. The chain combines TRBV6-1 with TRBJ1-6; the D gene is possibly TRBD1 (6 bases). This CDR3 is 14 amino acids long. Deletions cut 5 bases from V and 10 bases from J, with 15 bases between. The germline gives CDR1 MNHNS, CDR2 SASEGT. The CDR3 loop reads CASSIGRDNSPLHF. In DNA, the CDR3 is TGTGCCAGCAGTATAGGACGGGACAACTCACCCCTCCACTTT.

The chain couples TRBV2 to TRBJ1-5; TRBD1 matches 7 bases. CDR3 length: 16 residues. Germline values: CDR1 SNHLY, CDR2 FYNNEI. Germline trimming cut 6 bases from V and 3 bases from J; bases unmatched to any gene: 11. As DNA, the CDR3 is TGTGCCAGCAGCGCAGGGGGGGGACGGCACAATCAGCCCCAGCATTTT. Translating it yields CASSAGGGRHNQPQHF.

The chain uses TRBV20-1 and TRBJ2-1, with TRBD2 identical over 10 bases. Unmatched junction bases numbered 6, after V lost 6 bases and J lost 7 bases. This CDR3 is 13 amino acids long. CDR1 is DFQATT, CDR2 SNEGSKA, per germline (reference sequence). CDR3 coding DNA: TGCAGTGCATTAGCGGGAGGTGGTAATGAGCAGTTCTTC. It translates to CSALAGGGNEQFF.

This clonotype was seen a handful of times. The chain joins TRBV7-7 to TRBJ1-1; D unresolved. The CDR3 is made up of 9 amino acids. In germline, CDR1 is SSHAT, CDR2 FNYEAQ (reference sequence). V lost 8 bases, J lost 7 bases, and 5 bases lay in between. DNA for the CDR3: TGTGCCAGCCGTGTTGAAGCTTTCTTT. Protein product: CASRVEAFF.

The CDR3 loop reads CASSELSTRRHTGELFF. The CDR3 DNA reads as TGTGCCAGCAGCGAGTTAAGTACACGGCGACACACCGGGGAGCTGTTTTTT. This chain uses TRBV9 with TRBJ2-2; D is unresolved. V lost 3 bases and J lost 3, with 18 bases in between. CDR1 and CDR2 from the germline V gene are SGDLS and YYNGEE. This CDR3 contains 17 residues.

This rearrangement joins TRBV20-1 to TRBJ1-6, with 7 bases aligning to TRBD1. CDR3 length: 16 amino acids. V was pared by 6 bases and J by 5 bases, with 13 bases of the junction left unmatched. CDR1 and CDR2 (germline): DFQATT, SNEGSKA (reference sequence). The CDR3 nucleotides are TGCAGTGCGACCGGGGGGACAGATTTGAATAATTCACCCCTCCACTTT. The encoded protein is CSATGGTDLNNSPLHF.

The CDR3 spells CASSRETGTSIQPLHF. CDR3 in DNA: TGTGCCAGTAGTAGGGAAACCGGGACATCTATTCAACCCCTCCACTTT. The rearrangement joins TRBV19 to TRBJ1-6; D may be TRBD1 (6 bases). The CDR3 length is 16 residues. Germline assignment: CDR1 LNHDA and CDR2 SQIVND (reference sequence). Trimming shortened V by 4 bases and J by 12 bases, and 22 bases separated the two germline ends.

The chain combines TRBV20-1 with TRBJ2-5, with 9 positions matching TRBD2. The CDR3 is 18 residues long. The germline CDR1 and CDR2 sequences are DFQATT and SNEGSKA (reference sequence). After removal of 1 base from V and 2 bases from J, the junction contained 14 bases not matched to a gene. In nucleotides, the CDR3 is TGCAGTGCTAGAGCCACGGGACTAGCCTTTCTTGGACAAGAGACCCAGTACTTC. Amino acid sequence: CSARATGLAFLGQETQYF.

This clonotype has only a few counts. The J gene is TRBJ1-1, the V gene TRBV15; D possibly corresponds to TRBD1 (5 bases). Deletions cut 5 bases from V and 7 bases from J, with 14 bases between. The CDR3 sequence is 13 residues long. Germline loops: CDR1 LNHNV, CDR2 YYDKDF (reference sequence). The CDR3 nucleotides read TGTGCCACCAGCGGTGGACATGCCCGTGAAGCTTTCTTT. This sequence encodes CATSGGHAREAFF.

The DNA of the CDR3 is TGTGCCAGCAGTTCATCCCGTCGGTTAAGGACTGGGGCCAACGTCCTGACTTTC. Translation gives CASSSSRRLRTGANVLTF. The gene calls are TRBV6-2 or TRBV6-3 and TRBJ2-6; unclear D gene. Per germline, CDR1 MNHEY and CDR2 SVGEGT. This CDR3 comprises 18 residues. V lost 4 bases and J 2 bases, leaving 18 bases between the germline ends.

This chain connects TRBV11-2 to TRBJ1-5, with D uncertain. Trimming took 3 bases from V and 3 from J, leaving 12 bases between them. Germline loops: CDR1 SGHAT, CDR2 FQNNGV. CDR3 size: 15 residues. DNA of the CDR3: TGTGCCAGCAGCTTGGGCAGCTCATACAATCAGCCCCAGCATTTT. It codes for CASSLGSSYNQPQHF. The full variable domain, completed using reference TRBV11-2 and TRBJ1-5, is EAGVAQSPRYKIIEKRQSVAFWCNPISGHATLYWYQQILGQGPKLLIQFQNNGVVDDSQLPKDRFSAERLKGVDSTLKIQPAKLEDSAVYLCASSLGSSYNQPQHFGDGTRLSIL.

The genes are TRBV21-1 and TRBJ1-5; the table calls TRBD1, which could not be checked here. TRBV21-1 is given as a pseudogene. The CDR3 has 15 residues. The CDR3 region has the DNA TGTGCCAGCAGACGCCGGGACACGGGGCGCCAGCCCCAGCATTTT. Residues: CASRRRDTGRQPQHF.